This T cell receptor (beta chain) was identified during a study of cytomegalovirus exposure and HLA in healthy donors. Use of 60 Vbeta and 13 Jbeta primers characterized the PCR. Clones were read by immunoSEQ multiplex PCR, and TCRdb kept only the in-frame ones, dropping some. The sample lists 65,000 to 75,000 clones, roughly two thirds occurring once. Losses at the gene ends were 2 bases for V and 5 bases for J; bases not matched to a gene: 11. Germline V gene sequence: CDR1 GTSNPN, CDR2 SVGIG (reference sequence). This CDR3 spans 15 amino acids. Sequenced input: PBMCs. The chain carries TRBV30 and TRBJ2-7; 8 bases agree with TRBD1. This TCR derives from a woman in her twenties or thirties in good health and CMV-seronegative. CDR3 amino acids: CAWSSRYRTGNEQYF. CDR3 sequence (DNA): TGTGCCTGGAGTTCCAGATACAGGACAGGGAACGAGCAGTACTTC.